One T cell receptor beta chain is described in this entry. There are a few counts of this clonotype. Its antigen is still unknown. It has no much larger one-base neighbor in the sample; base qualities were not kept. V is pared back by 5 bases and J by 1 base, with 17 bases lying between the germline termini. CDR3 length: 16 amino acids, cysteine to phenylalanine. Only the CDR3 region is kept as DNA, spanning 48 bases read in frame from base 1. Per the germline V gene (reference sequence), SEHNR is the CDR1 and FQNEAQ is the CDR2. The source of the sample is a study of T cell repertoires in cytomegalovirus infection (dated by TCRdb to between 2018 and 2021). General notes on the study: The peptide stimulations were aimed at well-studied HLA-B-restricted epitopes as well as recently identified HLA-C-restricted CMV epitopes, whose presentation resists viral immunomodulation. The HLA type of each donor mattered for the analysis, because public TCR beta signatures pointed to carriage of CMV infection along with the matching HLA type. The paper as a whole reports these results and caveats: Carriers of CMV infection plus the relevant HLA type were discriminated by the cumulative frequency of public TCR beta family members in the study cohort and in an independent approximately 340-donor cohort. The ex vivo response was dominated by HLA-C-restricted CMV-specific TCR beta clonotypes, and the single most frequent clonotype in two of eight donors was supplied by these HLA-C-restricted clonotypes.

Explained via the paper, the treatment or condition label denotes: in vitro stimulation with specific CMV peptide epitopes to enrich CMV-specific T cells. Sequencing relied on an Illumina HiSeq 1500. Through fastp at Q25 and MiXCR, TCRdb rebuilt clones from the public reads, retaining in-frame beta chains. CDR3 protein duplicates are merged, each entry listing the most common genes and DNA. The sample table records roughly 500,000 distinct CDR3 sequences; 33% of these occur just once. The ten top clones hold under 20% of the sample. Sequencing used cultured PBMCs, obtained from culture after CMV antigen stimulation. The chain was built from TRBV7-9 and TRBJ1-2, with no reliable assignment of the D segment. The sequence came from a human donor in good health (CMV status not recorded). Some clones in this sample may be carry-over from other donors' samples. The CDR3 sequence is CASSPVEDGNNYGYTF. The DNA sequence is as follows: TGTGCCAGCAGCCCCGTAGAGGACGGTAATAACTATGGCTACACCTTC.